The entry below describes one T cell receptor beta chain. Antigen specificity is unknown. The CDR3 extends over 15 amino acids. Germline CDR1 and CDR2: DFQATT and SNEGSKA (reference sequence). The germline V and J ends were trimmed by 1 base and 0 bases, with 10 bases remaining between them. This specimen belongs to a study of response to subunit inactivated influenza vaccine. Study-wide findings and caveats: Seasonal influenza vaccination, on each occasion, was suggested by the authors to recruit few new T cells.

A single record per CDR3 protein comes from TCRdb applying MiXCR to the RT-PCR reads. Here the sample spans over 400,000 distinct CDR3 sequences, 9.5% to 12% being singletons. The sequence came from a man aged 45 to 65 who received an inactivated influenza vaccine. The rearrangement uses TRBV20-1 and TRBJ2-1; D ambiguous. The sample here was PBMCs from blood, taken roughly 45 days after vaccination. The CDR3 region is CSARASTFSYNEQFF. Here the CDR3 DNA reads TGCAGTGCTAGAGCCAGTACCTTCTCCTACAATGAGCAGTTCTTC.